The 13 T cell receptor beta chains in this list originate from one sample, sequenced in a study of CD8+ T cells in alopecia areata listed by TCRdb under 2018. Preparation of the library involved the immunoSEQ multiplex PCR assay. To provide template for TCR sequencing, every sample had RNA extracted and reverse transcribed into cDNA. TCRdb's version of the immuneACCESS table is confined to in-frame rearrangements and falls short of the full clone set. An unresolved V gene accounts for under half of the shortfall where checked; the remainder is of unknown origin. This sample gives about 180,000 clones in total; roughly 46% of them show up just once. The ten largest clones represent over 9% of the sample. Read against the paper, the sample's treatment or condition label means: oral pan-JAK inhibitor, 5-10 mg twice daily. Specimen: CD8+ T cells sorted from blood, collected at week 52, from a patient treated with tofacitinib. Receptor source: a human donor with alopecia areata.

The CDR3 nucleotides are TGTGCCAGTAGTATTGGTAGTTACGAGCAGTACTTC. It encodes CASSIGSYEQYF. This chain joins TRBV19 and TRBJ2-7; D gene ambiguous. The V gene's germline CDR1 is LNHDA and CDR2 SQIVND (reference sequence). Trimming left V 3 bases short and J 4 bases short, with 7 bases between. This CDR3 region has 12 residues.

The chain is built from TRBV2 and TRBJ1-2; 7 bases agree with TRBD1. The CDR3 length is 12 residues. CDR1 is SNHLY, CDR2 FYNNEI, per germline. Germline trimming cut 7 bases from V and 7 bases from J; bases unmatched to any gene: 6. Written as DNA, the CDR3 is TGTGCCAGCAAGAGGGACAGACTTGGCTACACCTTC. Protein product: CASKRDRLGYTF.

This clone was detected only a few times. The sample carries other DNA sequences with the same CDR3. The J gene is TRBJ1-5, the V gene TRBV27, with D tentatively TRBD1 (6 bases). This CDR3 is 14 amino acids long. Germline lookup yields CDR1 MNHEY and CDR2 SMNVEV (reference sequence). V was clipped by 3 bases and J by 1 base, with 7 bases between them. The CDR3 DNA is TGTGCCAGCAGTTTCGGGGGCAGCAATCAGCCCCAGCATTTT. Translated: CASSFGGSNQPQHF.

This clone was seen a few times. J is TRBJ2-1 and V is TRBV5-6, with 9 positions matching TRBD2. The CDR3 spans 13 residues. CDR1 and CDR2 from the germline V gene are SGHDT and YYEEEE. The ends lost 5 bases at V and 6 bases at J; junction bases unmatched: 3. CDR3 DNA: TGTGCCAGCAGACGTAGCGGGGGCAATGAGCAGTTCTTC. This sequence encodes CASRRSGGNEQFF.

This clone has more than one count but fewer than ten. CDR3 in amino acids: CSAIQETQYF. CDR3 nucleotide sequence: TGCAGCGCGATTCAAGAGACCCAGTACTTC. The chain has TRBV29-1 and TRBJ2-5; D ambiguous. V gave up 7 bases and J gave up 2 bases, with 5 bases separating them. From germline, CDR1 is SQVTM and CDR2 ANQGSEA. The CDR3 runs to 10 residues.

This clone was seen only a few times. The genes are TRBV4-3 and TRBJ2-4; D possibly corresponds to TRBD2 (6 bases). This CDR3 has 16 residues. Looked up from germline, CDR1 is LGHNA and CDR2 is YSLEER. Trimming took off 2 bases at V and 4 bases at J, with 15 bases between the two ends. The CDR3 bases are TGCGCCAGCAGCCAACTCACCGGGGGATCTAAAAACATTCAGTACTTC. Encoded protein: CASSQLTGGSKNIQYF.

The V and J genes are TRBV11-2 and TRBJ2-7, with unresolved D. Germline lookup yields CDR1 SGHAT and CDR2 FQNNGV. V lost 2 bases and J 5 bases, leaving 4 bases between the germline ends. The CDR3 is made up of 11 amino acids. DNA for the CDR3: TGTGCCAGCAGCTTATCAGACGAGCAGTACTTC. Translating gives CASSLSDEQYF.

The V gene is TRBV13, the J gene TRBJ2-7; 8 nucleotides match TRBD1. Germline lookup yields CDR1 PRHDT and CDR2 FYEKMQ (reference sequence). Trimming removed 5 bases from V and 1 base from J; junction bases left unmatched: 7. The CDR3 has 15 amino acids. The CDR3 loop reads CASSDTGQGSYEQYF. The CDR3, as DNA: TGTGCCAGCAGCGATACCGGACAGGGTTCCTACGAGCAGTACTTC.

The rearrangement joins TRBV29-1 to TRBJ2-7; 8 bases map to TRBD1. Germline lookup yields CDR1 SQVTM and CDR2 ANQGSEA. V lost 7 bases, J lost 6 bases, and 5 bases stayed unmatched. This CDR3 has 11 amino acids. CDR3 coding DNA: TGCAGCGCTCGACAGGGGATCGAGCAGTACTTC. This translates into CSARQGIEQYF.

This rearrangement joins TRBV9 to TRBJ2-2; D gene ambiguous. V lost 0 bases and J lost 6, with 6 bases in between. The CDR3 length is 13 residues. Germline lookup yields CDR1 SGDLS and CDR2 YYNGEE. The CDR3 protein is CASSVVGSGELFF. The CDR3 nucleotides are TGTGCCAGCAGCGTAGTAGGGTCCGGGGAGCTGTTTTTT.

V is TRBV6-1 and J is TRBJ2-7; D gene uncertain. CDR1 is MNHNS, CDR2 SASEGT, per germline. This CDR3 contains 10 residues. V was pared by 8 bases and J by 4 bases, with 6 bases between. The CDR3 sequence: CASVEYEQYF. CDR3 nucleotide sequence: TGTGCCAGCGTCGAGTACGAGCAGTACTTC.

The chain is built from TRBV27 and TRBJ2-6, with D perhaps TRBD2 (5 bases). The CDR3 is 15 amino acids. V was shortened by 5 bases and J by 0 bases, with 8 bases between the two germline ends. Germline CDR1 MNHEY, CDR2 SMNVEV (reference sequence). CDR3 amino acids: CASSARGSGANVLTF. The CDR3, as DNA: TGTGCCAGCAGTGCCCGGGGCTCTGGGGCCAACGTCCTGACTTTC.

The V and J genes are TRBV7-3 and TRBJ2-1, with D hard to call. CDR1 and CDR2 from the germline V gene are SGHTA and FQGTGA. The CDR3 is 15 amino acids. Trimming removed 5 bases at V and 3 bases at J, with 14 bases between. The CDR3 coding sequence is TGTGCCAGCAGCCCCCGCGCACGAAACTACAATGAGCAGTTCTTC. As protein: CASSPRARNYNEQFF.